The present TCR beta chain was sequenced within a study of shared clonotypes between healthy human individuals. An even split of each subset's genomic DNA across several immunoSEQ plates was performed. TCRdb's copy holds only in-frame clones and misses some; the assay was immunoSEQ multiplex PCR. The repertoire has around 2.1 million clones, almost 96% of them found once; the top ten carry 0.13%. V was shortened by 11 bases and J by 5 bases, with 9 bases between the two germline ends. Per germline, CDR1 SNHLY and CDR2 FYNNEI. The CDR3 is made up of 10 amino acids. The receptor was isolated from a man younger than 35 in good health. The chain employs TRBV2 and TRBJ2-5; a possible D gene is TRBD2 (6 bases). Input material: naive CD4+ T cells sorted from blood. Sample subset: CD45RA+ positively selected. This chain's CDR3 is CAGGRETQYF. In nucleotides, the CDR3 is TGTGCCGGGGGGAGGGAGACCCAGTACTTC. Supplemented by reference TRBV2 and TRBJ2-5, the full variable domain reads EPEVTQTPSHQVTQMGQEVILRCVPISNHLYFYWYRQILGQKVEFLVSFYNNEISEKSEIFDDQFSVERPDGSNFTLKIRSTKLEDSAMYFCAGGRETQYFGPGTRLLVL.